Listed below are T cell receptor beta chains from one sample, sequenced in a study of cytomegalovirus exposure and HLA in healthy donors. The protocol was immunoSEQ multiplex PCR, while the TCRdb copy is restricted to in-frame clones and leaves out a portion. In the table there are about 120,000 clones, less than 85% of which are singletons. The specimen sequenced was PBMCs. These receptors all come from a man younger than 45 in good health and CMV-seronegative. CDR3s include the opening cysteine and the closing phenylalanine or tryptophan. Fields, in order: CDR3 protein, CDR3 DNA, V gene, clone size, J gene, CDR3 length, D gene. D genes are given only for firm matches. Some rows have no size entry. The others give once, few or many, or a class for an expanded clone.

CDR3aa: CASSQSGGEAFF
CDR3nt: TGCGCCAGCAGTCAATCGGGGGGTGAAGCTTTCTTT
v_gene: TRBV23-1
abundance: -
j_gene: TRBJ1-1
len: 12
d_gene: -

CDR3aa: CASSMGLAGTDTQYF
CDR3nt: TGTGCCAGCAGCATGGGACTAGCAGGAACAGATACGCAGTATTTT
v_gene: TRBV11-2
abundance: once
j_gene: TRBJ2-3
len: 15
d_gene: TRBD2

CDR3aa: CASRTLAGTYEQYF
CDR3nt: TGTGCCAGCAGGACACTAGCGGGAACATACGAGCAGTACTTC
v_gene: TRBV6-6
abundance: few
j_gene: TRBJ2-7
len: 14
d_gene: TRBD2

CDR3aa: CASSIERGTSGRRNTQYF
CDR3nt: TGTGCCAGTAGTATAGAGCGTGGGACTAGCGGGAGAAGAAATACGCAGTATTTT
v_gene: TRBV19
abundance: -
j_gene: TRBJ2-3
len: 18
d_gene: TRBD2

CDR3aa: CSVDTSATDTQYF
CDR3nt: TGCAGCGTTGATACTAGCGCCACAGATACGCAGTATTTT
v_gene: TRBV29-1
abundance: -
j_gene: TRBJ2-3
len: 13
d_gene: TRBD2

CDR3aa: CASRGWGREDTQYF
CDR3nt: TGTGCCAGCAGGGGATGGGGGAGGGAAGATACGCAGTATTTT
v_gene: TRBV11-1
abundance: once
j_gene: TRBJ2-3
len: 14
d_gene: TRBD2

CDR3aa: CASSKAKGIQETQYF
CDR3nt: TGTGCCAGCAGCAAAGCAAAGGGGATACAAGAGACCCAGTACTTC
v_gene: TRBV21-1
abundance: -
j_gene: TRBJ2-5
len: 15
d_gene: -

CDR3aa: CASSYIRAEQYF
CDR3nt: TGTGCCAGCAGTTACATCAGGGCCGAGCAGTACTTC
v_gene: TRBV6-6
abundance: few
j_gene: TRBJ2-7
len: 12
d_gene: -

CDR3aa: CASSVKLAGSYTGELFF
CDR3nt: TGTGCCAGCAGCGTAAAATTAGCGGGATCTTACACCGGGGAGCTGTTTTTT
v_gene: TRBV9
abundance: -
j_gene: TRBJ2-2
len: 17
d_gene: TRBD2

CDR3aa: CASRRDRGAYYEQYF
CDR3nt: TGTGCCAGCAGACGGGACAGGGGTGCCTACTACGAGCAGTACTTC
v_gene: TRBV28
abundance: -
j_gene: TRBJ2-7
len: 15
d_gene: TRBD1

CDR3aa: CASSVSPGATYEQYF
CDR3nt: TGTGCCAGCAGCGTAAGTCCTGGGGCTACCTACGAGCAGTACTTC
v_gene: TRBV9
abundance: few
j_gene: TRBJ2-7
len: 15
d_gene: -

CDR3aa: CASSRGQGLGGYTF
CDR3nt: TGTGCCAGCAGCAGGGGACAGGGTTTGGGGGGCTACACCTTC
v_gene: TRBV6-5
abundance: -
j_gene: TRBJ1-2
len: 14
d_gene: TRBD1

CDR3aa: CASSLRTGINGYTF
CDR3nt: TGTGCCAGCAGCTTACGGACAGGGATAAATGGCTACACCTTC
v_gene: TRBV9
abundance: -
j_gene: TRBJ1-2
len: 14
d_gene: TRBD1

CDR3aa: CASSPIQGGNSPLHF
CDR3nt: TGTGCCAGTAGCCCTATCCAGGGTGGGAATTCACCCCTCCACTTT
v_gene: TRBV19
abundance: once
j_gene: TRBJ1-6
len: 15
d_gene: -

CDR3aa: CASSFSGGDNQPQHF
CDR3nt: TGTGCCAGTAGTTTCAGCGGGGGGGACAATCAGCCCCAGCATTTT
v_gene: TRBV19
abundance: -
j_gene: TRBJ1-5
len: 15
d_gene: -

CDR3aa: CASSLSWGRSREQYF
CDR3nt: TGTGCCAGCAGCCTGAGCTGGGGGCGCTCACGTGAGCAGTACTTC
v_gene: TRBV7-8
abundance: -
j_gene: TRBJ2-7
len: 15
d_gene: -

CDR3aa: CASRRTESDRGWYQPQHF
CDR3nt: TGTGCCAGCAGACGGACTGAATCGGACAGGGGATGGTACCAGCCCCAGCATTTT
v_gene: TRBV28
abundance: -
j_gene: TRBJ1-5
len: 18
d_gene: TRBD1

CDR3aa: CASSHYQGGNYEQYF
CDR3nt: TGCGCCAGCAGCCACTACCAGGGGGGAAACTACGAGCAGTACTTC
v_gene: TRBV4-1
abundance: -
j_gene: TRBJ2-7
len: 15
d_gene: -

CDR3aa: CASSVEGGVGQGVYNEQFF
CDR3nt: TGTGCCAGCAGCGTAGAAGGGGGGGTGGGACAGGGAGTTTACAATGAGCAGTTCTTC
v_gene: TRBV9
abundance: -
j_gene: TRBJ2-1
len: 19
d_gene: TRBD1

CDR3aa: CASSPRDRANTEAFF
CDR3nt: TGTGCCAGCAGCCCGAGAGACAGGGCCAACACTGAAGCTTTCTTT
v_gene: TRBV7-2
abundance: once
j_gene: TRBJ1-1
len: 15
d_gene: TRBD1

CDR3aa: CASSDPGAGENTEAFF
CDR3nt: TGTGCCAGCAGTGACCCCGGGGCAGGGGAGAACACTGAAGCTTTCTTT
v_gene: TRBV25-1
abundance: -
j_gene: TRBJ1-1
len: 16
d_gene: -

CDR3aa: CASSLGARGTIEYEQYF
CDR3nt: TGTGCCAGCAGCTTAGGAGCGCGTGGAACAATCGAGTACGAGCAGTACTTC
v_gene: TRBV7-9
abundance: -
j_gene: TRBJ2-7
len: 17
d_gene: -

CDR3aa: CASSVGVGTKNIQYF
CDR3nt: TGTGCCAGCAGCGTAGGGGTCGGGACCAAAAACATTCAGTACTTC
v_gene: TRBV9
abundance: -
j_gene: TRBJ2-4
len: 15
d_gene: -

CDR3aa: CASLQTTYGYTF
CDR3nt: TGTGCCAGCCTACAGACCACCTATGGCTACACCTTC
v_gene: TRBV2
abundance: -
j_gene: TRBJ1-2
len: 12
d_gene: -

CDR3aa: CASSLVGSGRRDTQYF
CDR3nt: TGTGCCAGCAGCTTGGTTGGTAGCGGGAGAAGGGATACGCAGTATTTT
v_gene: TRBV5-4
abundance: -
j_gene: TRBJ2-3
len: 16
d_gene: TRBD2

CDR3aa: CASSLAARDGELFF
CDR3nt: TGTGCCAGCAGCTTAGCCGCCAGGGACGGGGAGCTGTTTTTT
v_gene: TRBV7-9
abundance: -
j_gene: TRBJ2-2
len: 14
d_gene: -

CDR3aa: CASREANYGYTF
CDR3nt: TGTGCCAGCAGGGAGGCTAACTATGGCTACACCTTC
v_gene: TRBV28
abundance: -
j_gene: TRBJ1-2
len: 12
d_gene: -

CDR3aa: CTSSHVRQVLAGAMSNIQYF
CDR3nt: TGCACCAGCAGCCATGTAAGACAGGTGCTAGCGGGAGCCATGAGTAACATTCAGTACTTC
v_gene: TRBV1
abundance: -
j_gene: TRBJ2-4
len: 20
d_gene: -

CDR3aa: CASSPRGSPSNEQFF
CDR3nt: TGTGCCAGCAGCCCCAGGGGGAGCCCGTCCAATGAGCAGTTCTTC
v_gene: TRBV7-9
abundance: -
j_gene: TRBJ2-1
len: 15
d_gene: TRBD1

CDR3aa: CASSWGLAGSYNEQFF
CDR3nt: TGTGCCAGCAGCTGGGGACTAGCGGGTTCCTACAATGAGCAGTTCTTC
v_gene: TRBV5-6
abundance: -
j_gene: TRBJ2-1
len: 16
d_gene: TRBD2

CDR3aa: CASSISGTGGYEQYF
CDR3nt: TGTGCCAGCAGCATATCCGGGACAGGAGGCTACGAGCAGTACTTC
v_gene: TRBV7-9
abundance: -
j_gene: TRBJ2-7
len: 15
d_gene: TRBD1

CDR3aa: CASSQDLLGGVNTEAFF
CDR3nt: TGCGCCAGCAGCCAAGATCTCCTTGGGGGGGTGAACACTGAAGCTTTCTTT
v_gene: TRBV4-1
abundance: -
j_gene: TRBJ1-1
len: 17
d_gene: -

CDR3aa: CASSLSPTSGEETQYF
CDR3nt: TGTGCCAGCAGCTTAAGCCCGACTAGCGGGGAAGAGACCCAGTACTTC
v_gene: TRBV7-9
abundance: -
j_gene: TRBJ2-5
len: 16
d_gene: TRBD2

CDR3aa: CASKRLAGGTKETQYF
CDR3nt: TGTGCCAGCAAAAGACTAGCGGGCGGTACTAAAGAGACCCAGTACTTC
v_gene: TRBV6-6
abundance: -
j_gene: TRBJ2-5
len: 16
d_gene: TRBD2

CDR3aa: CASSLGLAERTDTQYF
CDR3nt: TGTGCCAGCAGCCTGGGACTAGCGGAACGCACAGATACGCAGTATTTT
v_gene: TRBV6-6
abundance: -
j_gene: TRBJ2-3
len: 16
d_gene: TRBD2

CDR3aa: CASSETRNTEAFF
CDR3nt: TGTGCCAGCAGCGAGACAAGGAACACTGAAGCTTTCTTT
v_gene: TRBV9
abundance: few
j_gene: TRBJ1-1
len: 13
d_gene: -

CDR3aa: CASSRLALYNEQFF
CDR3nt: TGTGCCAGCAGTAGGCTAGCGCTCTACAATGAGCAGTTCTTC
v_gene: TRBV27
abundance: -
j_gene: TRBJ2-1
len: 14
d_gene: -

CDR3aa: CASSKAVEGTEAFF
CDR3nt: TGCGCCAGCAGCAAAGCTGTGGAGGGCACTGAAGCTTTCTTT
v_gene: TRBV5-1
abundance: -
j_gene: TRBJ1-1
len: 14
d_gene: -

CDR3aa: CASGTSSGNTIYF
CDR3nt: TGTGCCAGCGGGACAAGCTCTGGAAACACCATATATTTT
v_gene: TRBV6-1
abundance: -
j_gene: TRBJ1-3
len: 13
d_gene: -

CDR3aa: CASSQAPGTSGSWDTGELFF
CDR3nt: TGCGCCAGCAGCCAAGCACCCGGGACTAGCGGGAGTTGGGACACCGGGGAGCTGTTTTTT
v_gene: TRBV4-1
abundance: -
j_gene: TRBJ2-2
len: 20
d_gene: TRBD2

CDR3aa: CASSQELASYNEQFF
CDR3nt: TGCGCCAGCAGCCAAGAACTAGCGAGTTACAATGAGCAGTTCTTC
v_gene: TRBV4-1
abundance: few
j_gene: TRBJ2-1
len: 15
d_gene: TRBD2

CDR3aa: CASSLNNHRDGGGAPRSSYNEQFF
CDR3nt: TGTGCCAGCAGTTTAAATAACCACCGGGACGGGGGAGGTGCCCCCAGAAGCTCCTACAATGAGCAGTTCTTC
v_gene: TRBV28
abundance: once
j_gene: TRBJ2-1
len: 24
d_gene: -

CDR3aa: CASSSSPGGLIMNTEAFF
CDR3nt: TGTGCCAGCAGTTCCTCCCCGGGAGGACTAATAATGAACACTGAAGCTTTCTTT
v_gene: TRBV28
abundance: -
j_gene: TRBJ1-1
len: 18
d_gene: -

CDR3aa: CASSLTGGPVDTQYF
CDR3nt: TGCGCCAGCAGCTTGACGGGAGGGCCCGTAGATACGCAGTATTTT
v_gene: TRBV5-1
abundance: -
j_gene: TRBJ2-3
len: 15
d_gene: TRBD2

CDR3aa: CASSPPGGTQETQYF
CDR3nt: TGTGCCAGCAGCCCCCCCGGGGGGACCCAAGAGACCCAGTACTTC
v_gene: TRBV27
abundance: -
j_gene: TRBJ2-5
len: 15
d_gene: TRBD2

CDR3aa: CASSELQGHSAFF
CDR3nt: TGTGCCAGCAGTGAACTACAGGGACATTCAGCTTTCTTT
v_gene: TRBV6-1
abundance: -
j_gene: TRBJ1-1
len: 13
d_gene: -

CDR3aa: CASSGGQQETQYF
CDR3nt: TGTGCCAGCAGTGGGGGACAGCAAGAGACCCAGTACTTC
v_gene: TRBV6-1
abundance: -
j_gene: TRBJ2-5
len: 13
d_gene: TRBD1

CDR3aa: CASRQGPNYEQYF
CDR3nt: TGTGCCAGCAGACAGGGTCCGAACTACGAGCAGTACTTC
v_gene: TRBV6-6
abundance: -
j_gene: TRBJ2-7
len: 13
d_gene: -

CDR3aa: CASSYSAHYEQYF
CDR3nt: TGTGCCAGCAGTTACTCGGCCCACTACGAGCAGTACTTC
v_gene: TRBV6-5
abundance: -
j_gene: TRBJ2-7
len: 13
d_gene: -

CDR3aa: CASPGTGQGYTF
CDR3nt: TGTGCCAGCCCCGGGACAGGGCAAGGCTACACCTTC
v_gene: TRBV7-9
abundance: -
j_gene: TRBJ1-2
len: 12
d_gene: TRBD1

CDR3aa: CASSQAEGTEKTYEQYF
CDR3nt: TGCGCCAGCAGCCAAGCCGAAGGGACAGAAAAGACCTACGAGCAGTACTTC
v_gene: TRBV4-3
abundance: few
j_gene: TRBJ2-7
len: 17
d_gene: TRBD1

CDR3aa: CSVEVGGTGELFF
CDR3nt: TGCAGCGTTGAAGTGGGGGGCACCGGGGAGCTGTTTTTT
v_gene: TRBV29-1
abundance: few
j_gene: TRBJ2-2
len: 13
d_gene: -

CDR3aa: CASSLLTSGRASGAYEQYF
CDR3nt: TGCGCCAGCAGCTTGCTGACTAGCGGGAGGGCCTCCGGGGCCTACGAGCAGTACTTC
v_gene: TRBV5-1
abundance: -
j_gene: TRBJ2-7
len: 19
d_gene: TRBD2

CDR3aa: CAISIAGVDNEQFF
CDR3nt: TGTGCCATCAGTATAGCGGGAGTTGACAATGAGCAGTTCTTC
v_gene: TRBV10-3
abundance: -
j_gene: TRBJ2-1
len: 14
d_gene: TRBD2

CDR3aa: CASSGGTSDYEQYF
CDR3nt: TGCGCCAGCAGCGGGGGGACTAGTGACTACGAGCAGTACTTC
v_gene: TRBV5-1
abundance: -
j_gene: TRBJ2-7
len: 14
d_gene: TRBD2

CDR3aa: CASSHFGGNGPYEQYF
CDR3nt: TGTGCCAGCAGTCACTTTGGGGGGAACGGACCCTACGAGCAGTACTTC
v_gene: TRBV11-2
abundance: -
j_gene: TRBJ2-7
len: 16
d_gene: -

CDR3aa: CASSPVRGRDQPQHF
CDR3nt: TGTGCCAGCTCACCTGTAAGGGGGCGAGATCAGCCCCAGCATTTT
v_gene: TRBV18
abundance: once
j_gene: TRBJ1-5
len: 15
d_gene: TRBD1

CDR3aa: CASSATVSSNQPQHF
CDR3nt: TGTGCCAGTAGTGCGACAGTATCTAGCAATCAGCCCCAGCATTTT
v_gene: TRBV19
abundance: -
j_gene: TRBJ1-5
len: 15
d_gene: -

CDR3aa: CASSFQNYGYTF
CDR3nt: TGTGCCAGCAGTTTCCAGAACTATGGCTACACCTTC
v_gene: TRBV28
abundance: -
j_gene: TRBJ1-2
len: 12
d_gene: -